There are many counts of the clone carrying this T cell receptor beta chain. Its specificity is unknown. Germline V CDR1 and CDR2: MNHNS, SASEGT. The CDR3 is 16 residues long. With 4 bases clipped from V and 4 bases from J, the junction kept 9 bases outside the gene matches. This entry belongs to a study of early T cells in non-severe SARS-CoV-2 infection. In the study overall: Sequencing was performed on bulk RNA from unsorted whole blood, leaving chains unpaired. Broader study findings: In VDJdb matching, anti-spike CD8 responses were favored while private and CD4 specificities went missing.

MiXCR, applied by TCRdb to the 5' RACE reads, yields one record per CDR3 protein. Of under 85,000 distinct CDR3 sequences in the sample, approximately 12% are singletons; the top ten hold 15% to 17%. The sample consisted of whole blood, taken at baseline. This TCR was recovered from an adult who was a healthcare worker with PCR-confirmed SARS-CoV-2 infection or an uninfected control (not recorded which). The donor label of this sample is uncertain. The chain employs TRBV6-1 and TRBJ1-5; TRBD1 aligns across 8 bases. DNA for the CDR3: TGTGCCAGCAGTGGGGCCAGGGGGCTTCGTAATCAGCCCCAGCATTTT. Its translation: CASSGARGLRNQPQHF.